The text below deals with one T cell receptor beta chain. Its target is not known. The CDR3 does not end in the conserved phenylalanine or tryptophan, so this is likely a read error. The study co-extracted DNA and RNA from around 18-30 mg of unsorted bulk tissue. The length of the CDR3 is 16 residues. J was trimmed by 8 bases and V by 6 bases; bases with no gene match: 12. From roughly 470 ng total RNA, TCR beta cDNA was generated with a primer in the constant region. Nested multiplex PCR, run for three rounds with slightly modified ARM-PCR, yielded TCR beta libraries. Rounds one and two of PCR, each of roughly 10 cycles, were primed with TRBV1-TRBV30 forward primers and a C-beta reverse primer. From the multiplex PCR reads, TCRdb called clonotypes with MiXCR, one entry per CDR3 protein. The sample lists tens of thousands of distinct CDR3 sequences, about 80% occurring once. These data are taken from a study of tumor-infiltrating lymphocytes in primary liver carcinoma. Study summary: Stage T1-T3 N0M0 tumors spanned roughly 4 to 10 cm. Whole-study results and caveats: Only around 7.5-25% of top clones occurred in all five tumor regions.

The sample taken for sequencing was liver tumor tissue from sampling region 3. Subset given: tumor region T3, left-lateral pole. This rearrangement joins TRBV12-3 or TRBV12-4 to TRBJ2-1; TRBD2 matches at 11 bases. The sequence was collected from a man between 40 and 49 years old with primary liver carcinoma and hepatitis B virus infection. The CDR3 DNA is TGTGCCAGCAGCTCCCTGTCTAGCGGGAGGCCGGATGAGCAGTTCTTA. This sequence encodes CASSSLSSGRPDEQFL.